Presented here are 9 T cell receptor beta chains from one specimen sequenced in a study of cytomegalovirus exposure and HLA in healthy donors. It was with 60 Vbeta and 13 Jbeta primers that the PCR ran. Only in-frame clones appear in the TCRdb table, and some are missing; sequencing was by immunoSEQ multiplex PCR. This sample has 98,000 or so clones, with approximately 76% found just once. The sequencing input was PBMCs. Every receptor here comes from a man between 40 and 49 years old in good health and CMV-seronegative.

This clone was detected a few times. The chain carries TRBV4-1 and TRBJ1-3; D unresolved. The CDR3 has 16 amino acids. V lost 1 base and J 4 bases, leaving 14 bases between the germline ends. Germline values: CDR1 MGHRA, CDR2 YSYEKL. CDR3 residues: CASSQGPKTPGNTIYF. The CDR3 DNA follows: TGCGCCAGCAGCCAAGGTCCTAAAACCCCCGGAAACACCATATATTTT.

This clone was counted only a few times. The genes are TRBV7-2 and TRBJ1-1; D is possibly TRBD1 (6 bases). The CDR3 runs 13 residues. The germline V and J ends were trimmed by 8 bases and 5 bases, with 15 bases remaining between them. Germline values: CDR1 SGHTA, CDR2 FQGNSA. CDR3: CASESDRGTEAFF. The CDR3 DNA sequence: TGTGCCAGCGAGAGTGATAGGGGGACTGAAGCTTTCTTT.

This CDR3 reads CASSLGDRRTNEQFF. For the CDR3, the DNA is TGCGCCAGCAGCTTGGGGGACAGGCGGACCAATGAGCAGTTCTTC. The chain links TRBV5-1 to TRBJ2-1, with 8 bases fitting TRBD1. This CDR3 is 15 amino acids long. V was clipped by 0 bases and J by 6 bases; unmatched bases: 5. From germline, CDR1 is SGHRS and CDR2 YFSETQ.

This chain joins TRBV7-9 and TRBJ2-2, with TRBD2 matching 8 bases. The CDR3 spans 16 residues. Germline V CDR1 and CDR2: SEHNR, FQNEAQ (reference sequence). Unmatched junction bases numbered 5, after V lost 5 bases and J lost 0 bases. The CDR3 coding sequence is TGTGCCAGCAGCCAGACGGGACTAGCGAACACCGGGGAGCTGTTTTTT. The encoded protein is CASSQTGLANTGELFF.

This chain links TRBV7-2 with TRBJ1-1; D possibly corresponds to TRBD1 (5 bases). Germline V gene lookup returns CDR1 SGHTA and CDR2 FQGNSA. This CDR3 is built from 14 residues. V lost 1 base, J lost 1 base, and 7 bases lay in between. For the CDR3, the DNA is TGTGCCAGCAGCTTAGTAAGGGGGAACACTGAAGCTTTCTTT. Translated, it gives CASSLVRGNTEAFF.

The V gene is TRBV5-5, the J gene TRBJ2-1, with 11 nucleotides matching TRBD2. V trimming: 0 bases; J trimming: 4 bases; junction bases outside the gene matches: 6. This CDR3 is 17 amino acids long. The germline V gene encodes CDR1 SGHKS and CDR2 YYEKEE (reference sequence). The CDR3 nucleotides are TGTGCCAGCAGCTTGGACGGCGGACTAGCGGGTTACAATGAGCAGTTCTTC. Encoded protein: CASSLDGGLAGYNEQFF.

This clone has more than one count but fewer than ten. This chain connects TRBV6-5 to TRBJ2-3, with D unresolved. The V and J ends lost 2 bases and 5 bases respectively, with 8 bases between them. The CDR3 consists of 13 residues. Germline-derived CDR1 and CDR2 are MNHEY and SVGAGI. The chain's CDR3 is CASSYPGLDTQYF. The CDR3 DNA reads as TGTGCCAGCAGTTACCCCGGGTTAGATACGCAGTATTTT.

V and J are TRBV19 and TRBJ2-2, with D possibly being TRBD1 (5 bases). Germline V gene sequence: CDR1 LNHDA, CDR2 SQIVND (reference sequence). Between the trimmed V and J ends, which lost 1 base and 7 bases, there was a span of 10 bases. This CDR3 contains 14 residues. The CDR3 reads CASSIVQGGGELFF. DNA for the CDR3: TGTGCCAGTAGTATAGTTCAGGGCGGCGGGGAGCTGTTTTTT.

This clone was found a few times. A read error may explain this, as a much larger clone is one base away. The genes are TRBV6-4 and TRBJ2-6; D call uncertain. There are 14 residues in the CDR3. Germline V gene data show CDR1 as MRHNA and CDR2 as SNTAGT. The CDR3 sequence is CAISSSSGANVLTF. Here the CDR3 DNA reads TGTGCCATCAGTAGCTCCTCTGGGGCCAACGTCCTGACTTTC.